The entry below describes one T cell receptor (beta chain). Its matching antigen is unknown. The data are from a study of regulatory T cells in long-lasting Graves disease. General study findings and limits: Peripheral blood, not thyroid tissue, was the sole material studied.

The CDR3 totals 15 residues. V shed 2 bases and J 5 bases; nucleotides not matched to a gene: 5. The time point is: persistent/refractory GD, antithyroid drugs over 5 years with positive TRAb. PBMCs provided the RNA from which the TCR library was made. According to the study, TCR beta libraries were built with iRepertoire HTBI primers and CDR3-region Arm-PCR. TCRdb passed the multiplex PCR reads through MiXCR, listing each CDR3 protein once. Seen here are a few hundred thousand distinct CDR3 sequences, 23% observed once, and the top ten hold about a quarter. The TCR comes from a female donor with Graves disease. The sequenced sample was peripheral blood mononuclear cells (PBMCs), obtained when the disease was refractory, from a patient treated with antithyroid drugs. The V call is TRBV12-3 or TRBV12-4, the J call TRBJ2-1, with TRBD2 matching over 8 bases. The CDR3: CASSLPSGPHNEQFF. For the CDR3, the DNA is TGTGCCAGCAGTTTACCTAGCGGGCCCCACAATGAGCAGTTCTTC.